Shown below are 31 T cell receptor beta chains from a single sample sequenced in a study of vaccination and CD4 T cells after COVID-19 (dated by TCRdb to the early 2020s). Preparation of the library involved PCR. Sequenced using an Illumina iSeq 100. The public reads were run again by TCRdb, first through fastp at Q25 and then through MiXCR, and only productive beta chains were kept. Entries are consolidated by CDR3 protein sequence, retaining the most common genes and DNA. This sample holds about 20,000 distinct CDR3 sequences; under 60% were observed only once. Around 1.1% of the sample belongs to the ten largest clones. The sequenced sample was CD4+ T cells from blood, obtained before SARS-CoV-2 vaccination. The source is a human donor who had recovered from COVID-19.

V is TRBV15 and J is TRBJ1-5; D is unclear. Trimming took 8 bases from V and 3 from J, leaving 8 bases between them. This CDR3 comprises 12 residues. The germline V gene encodes CDR1 LNHNV and CDR2 YYDKDF (reference sequence). CDR3 loop: CATAHPNQPQHF. CDR3 bases: TGTGCCACCGCCCATCCCAATCAGCCCCAGCATTTT.

The chain links TRBV27 to TRBJ1-4, with 7 bases matching TRBD1. From germline, CDR1 is MNHEY and CDR2 SMNVEV (reference sequence). The V gene end was trimmed by 5 bases and the J gene end by 0 bases; junction bases not matched to a gene: 15. The CDR3 is 19 amino acids. The CDR3 loop is CASSRATGTSSATNEKLFF. The CDR3, as DNA: TGTGCCAGCAGTCGCGCGACAGGGACCTCAAGTGCAACTAATGAAAAACTGTTTTTT. Variable domain in full (rest from reference TRBV27 and TRBJ1-4): EAQVTQNPRYLITVTGKKLTVTCSQNMNHEYMSWYRQDPGLGLRQIYYSMNVEVTDKGDVPEGYKVSRKEKRNFPLILESPSPNQTSLYFCASSRATGTSSATNEKLFFGSGTQLSVL.

The chain carries TRBV20-1 and TRBJ2-3; D call uncertain. This CDR3 spans 18 amino acids. Looked up from germline, CDR1 is DFQATT and CDR2 is SNEGSKA (reference sequence). V was cut by 4 bases and J by 3 bases, with 26 bases left in between. The CDR3 coding sequence is TGCAGTGCTATCGCCCCCTCCGCGGCTTCCTACCTTACAGATACGCAGTATTTT. Protein sequence: CSAIAPSAASYLTDTQYF.

This chain uses TRBV4-1 with TRBJ1-2; 7 bases are shared with TRBD1. From germline, CDR1 is MGHRA and CDR2 YSYEKL. CDR3 length equals 21 residues. The DNA of the CDR3 is TGCGCTGGCCCAAAGTCGCGACAGGGCGTTATGAAAGTCACTCAACTGTATGGCTACACCTTC. Protein sequence: CAGPKSRQGVMKVTQLYGYTF.

DNA for the CDR3: TGTGCCAGCAGCTTCCTACCGGACTTTCAAAATGAGCAGTTCTTC. Translation gives CASSFLPDFQNEQFF. The chain couples TRBV7-2 to TRBJ2-1; TRBD2 might be the D (5 bases). Germline V lookup: CDR1 SGHTA, CDR2 FQGNSA. The CDR3 consists of 15 residues. The V gene lost 3 bases and the J gene lost 7 bases, with 16 bases spanning the gap.

The chain joins TRBV5-1 to TRBJ2-7; TRBD1 is a possible D gene (5 bases). This CDR3 spans 12 amino acids. Germline assignment: CDR1 SGHRS and CDR2 YFSETQ. V was clipped by 3 bases and J by 4 bases, with 8 bases between them. The CDR3 region is CASSSRVYEQYF. The CDR3 DNA reads TGCGCCAGCAGCTCCAGGGTTTACGAGCAGTACTTC.

The chain is built from TRBV18 and TRBJ1-5; D is perhaps TRBD1 (6 bases). The CDR3 totals 15 residues. V was cut by 4 bases and J by 0 bases, with 10 bases left in between. Per the germline V gene, CDR1 is KGHSH and CDR2 is LQKENI. The CDR3 nucleotides read TGTGCCAGCTCACAGGTACAGGGTAGCAATCAGCCCCAGCATTTT. This translates into CASSQVQGSNQPQHF.

This chain joins TRBV7-9 and TRBJ2-1; D is undetermined. Germline CDR1 reads SEHNR; CDR2 reads FQNEAQ (reference sequence). Between the trimmed V and J ends, which lost 5 bases and 4 bases, there was a span of 15 bases. The CDR3 runs to 15 residues. The CDR3 DNA sequence: TGTGCCAGCAGCCCCAACCTCGTGGTATACAATGAGCAGTTCTTC. It codes for CASSPNLVVYNEQFF.

The chain couples TRBV4-2 to TRBJ1-1, with a tentative D call TRBD1 (5 bases). The V and J ends lost 4 bases and 0 bases respectively, with 12 bases between them. This CDR3 spans 15 amino acids. Per germline, CDR1 LGHNA and CDR2 YNFKEQ. The CDR3 DNA reads TGTGCCAGCAGCCGCAGAGGGGCAGTGAACACTGAAGCTTTCTTT. Amino acid sequence: CASSRRGAVNTEAFF.

The V and J genes are TRBV20-1 and TRBJ2-5; tentatively, D is TRBD1 or TRBD2 (6 bases each). The length of the CDR3 is 15 residues. The V gene's germline CDR1 is DFQATT and CDR2 SNEGSKA (reference sequence). Trimming removed 4 bases at V and 5 bases at J, with 20 bases between. The CDR3 DNA sequence: TGCAGTGCTACGCGGGGTTGGGGGCTGTGGGAGACCCAGTACTTC. Translation gives CSATRGWGLWETQYF.

The V and J genes are TRBV5-6 and TRBJ2-2; D unresolved. The CDR3 extends over 12 amino acids. Germline V lookup: CDR1 SGHDT, CDR2 YYEEEE. Trimming cost V 4 bases and J 6 bases, with 7 bases left between them. In nucleotides, the CDR3 is TGTGCCAGCAGCCTGACGCCCGGGGAGCTGTTTTTT. This translates into CASSLTPGELFF.

The V call is TRBV10-2, the J call TRBJ2-1; TRBD1 aligns across 7 bases. CDR1 and CDR2 from the germline V gene are WSHSY and SAAADI. This CDR3 contains 13 residues. V lost 7 bases, J lost 4 bases, and 4 bases stayed unmatched. The CDR3 DNA is TGCGCCAGCATAAAGGGGGCTTACAATGAGCAGTTCTTC. It translates to CASIKGAYNEQFF.

This rearrangement joins TRBV28 to TRBJ1-5; the match to TRBD1 covers 7 bases. The CDR3 length is 15 residues. J was trimmed by 4 bases and V by 5 bases; bases with no gene match: 8. Germline V gene sequence: CDR1 MDHEN, CDR2 SYDVKM. This CDR3 reads CASSIRQGRNQPQHF. CDR3 DNA sequence: TGTGCCAGCAGTATTCGACAGGGTCGGAATCAGCCCCAGCATTTT.

V is TRBV6-1 and J is TRBJ2-7; no clear D gene. From germline, CDR1 is MNHNS and CDR2 SASEGT. The CDR3 is 13 residues long. V lost 6 bases, J lost 5 bases, and 14 bases lay in between. The CDR3 here is CASRLPQSHEQYF. DNA for the CDR3: TGTGCCAGCAGGCTCCCCCAGTCCCACGAGCAGTACTTC.

This chain links TRBV11-2 with TRBJ2-3; 8 bases are a match to TRBD1. Per germline, CDR1 SGHAT and CDR2 FQNNGV. The CDR3 has 16 amino acids. Losses at the gene ends were 6 bases for V and 0 bases for J; bases not matched to a gene: 8. CDR3 loop: CASSSRTGSSTDTQYF. DNA for the CDR3: TGTGCCAGCAGTTCTAGGACAGGGTCGAGCACAGATACGCAGTATTTT.

As to this clonotype: At one boundary the junction diverges from the germline segment, which might be a read error. The rearrangement links TRBV20-1 to TRBJ2-1; 8 nucleotides agree with TRBD2. Germline assignment: CDR1 DFQATT and CDR2 SNEGSKA (reference sequence). The CDR3 contains 15 residues. The CDR3 loop reads CSAQRTSYRGDDQFF. In nucleotides, the CDR3 is TGCAGTGCCCAAAGGACTAGCTATAGGGGCGATGATCAGTTCTTC.

The CDR3 protein is CASSLAGASNQPQHF. In DNA, the CDR3 is TGTGCCAGCAGCTTAGCGGGGGCTAGCAATCAGCCCCAGCATTTT. The V and J genes are TRBV7-9 and TRBJ1-5; maybe TRBD1 (6 bases). V lost 0 bases and J 0 bases, leaving 6 bases between the germline ends. CDR3 length equals 15 residues. Germline values: CDR1 SEHNR, CDR2 FQNEAQ (reference sequence).

The sample holds a few counts of this clonotype. The gene calls are TRBV20-1 and TRBJ2-1; TRBD2 matches at 11 bases. Per the germline V gene, CDR1 is DFQATT and CDR2 is SNEGSKA (reference sequence). The CDR3 spans 15 residues. With 0 bases clipped from V and 8 bases from J, the junction kept 6 bases outside the gene matches. As DNA, the CDR3 is TGCAGTGCTAGAGATCCCACTAGCGGGAGAGATGAGCAGTTCTTC. Translated: CSARDPTSGRDEQFF.

This clonotype was counted a single time. The rearrangement joins TRBV7-3 to TRBJ2-5; 8 bases match TRBD2. Germline V gene data show CDR1 as SGHTA and CDR2 as FQGTGA. The CDR3 loop spans 13 amino acids. Trimming at V came to 2 bases and at J to 4 bases, leaving 0 bases not matched to a gene. The CDR3 reads CASSLLAGETQYF. CDR3 DNA: TGTGCCAGCAGCTTACTAGCGGGAGAGACCCAGTACTTC.

The chain is built from TRBV27 and TRBJ2-6; perhaps D is TRBD1 or TRBD2 (5 bases each). Looked up from germline, CDR1 is MNHEY and CDR2 is SMNVEV (reference sequence). With 4 bases removed from V and 2 bases from J, the gap between germline ends came to 9 bases. CDR3 length: 15 amino acids. The CDR3 bases are TGTGCCAGCAGTTCGTTGGGGGCTGGGGCCAACGTCCTGACTTTC. The encoded protein is CASSSLGAGANVLTF.

The count of this clonotype is one. The J gene is TRBJ1-2, the V gene TRBV20-1; D not certain. The CDR3 runs 12 residues. Germline CDR1 DFQATT, CDR2 SNEGSKA (reference sequence). V was pared by 6 bases and J by 2 bases, with 10 bases between. CDR3 bases: TGCAGTGCACCTCCCGCGAACTATGGCTACACCTTC. This sequence encodes CSAPPANYGYTF.

V gene TRBV6-4 combines with J gene TRBJ2-2; unclear D gene. Germline V gene lookup returns CDR1 MRHNA and CDR2 SNTAGT. The CDR3 loop spans 13 amino acids. Between the trimmed V and J ends, which lost 0 bases and 4 bases, there was a span of 3 bases. The CDR3 DNA reads as TGTGCCAGCAGTGACTCGGCCACCGGGGAGCTGTTTTTT. It translates to CASSDSATGELFF.

This clonotype was found a few times. The genes are TRBV27 and TRBJ1-1; D remains unclear. Germline CDR1 reads MNHEY; CDR2 reads SMNVEV (reference sequence). The length of the CDR3 is 15 residues. Trimming stripped 3 bases from V and 5 bases from J, with 16 bases between. The CDR3 DNA is TGTGCCAGCAGTTTGATGTCCCACTCTATTACTGAAGCTTTCTTT. Protein: CASSLMSHSITEAFF.

This clonotype was observed a handful of times. This chain links TRBV6-1 with TRBJ1-5; 11 bases agree with TRBD1. V lost 6 bases and J lost 5; bases outside the gene matches: 6. The CDR3 contains 15 residues. Germline V lookup: CDR1 MNHNS, CDR2 SASEGT. CDR3 DNA: TGTGCCAGCAGACCGGGACAGGGGGTCTATCAGCCCCAGCATTTT. The encoded protein is CASRPGQGVYQPQHF.

The chain has TRBV28 and TRBJ1-1; D perhaps matches TRBD1 (6 bases). Looked up from germline, CDR1 is MDHEN and CDR2 is SYDVKM. The CDR3 covers 14 residues. With 6 bases removed from V and 3 bases from J, the gap between germline ends came to 14 bases. CDR3 in DNA: TGTGCCAGCAGGGGAACAAGGGGGGACACTGAAGCTTTCTTT. Encoded protein: CASRGTRGDTEAFF.

The chain recombines TRBV15 with TRBJ2-5, with 9 bases fitting TRBD1. This CDR3 comprises 13 residues. Losses at the gene ends were 6 bases for V and 6 bases for J; bases not matched to a gene: 5. Germline V lookup: CDR1 LNHNV, CDR2 YYDKDF (reference sequence). The CDR3 nucleotides read TGTGCCACCAGTGGGACAGGGAGGAAGACCCAGTACTTC. It yields the protein CATSGTGRKTQYF.

The chain couples TRBV7-3 to TRBJ1-1; D is possibly TRBD1 (5 bases). The CDR3 totals 14 residues. The germline gives CDR1 SGHTA, CDR2 FQGTGA. V was cut by 0 bases and J by 2 bases, with 7 bases left in between. This CDR3 is CASSLTGPNTEAFF. CDR3 DNA: TGTGCCAGCAGCTTAACGGGGCCAAACACTGAAGCTTTCTTT. Filled out from reference TRBV7-3 and TRBJ1-1, the complete variable domain reads GAGVSQTPSNKVTEKGKYVELRCDPISGHTALYWYRQSLGQGPEFLIYFQGTGAADDSGLPNDRFFAVRPEGSVSTLKIQRTERGDSAVYLCASSLTGPNTEAFFGQGTRLTVV.

The chain is built from TRBV11-2 and TRBJ2-7; the match to TRBD2 covers 9 bases. The closer fit of TRBJ2-5 to the DNA end suggests the J call may be wrong. Germline V gene sequence: CDR1 SGHAT, CDR2 FQNNGV. The CDR3 runs 14 residues. The CDR3 DNA is TGTGCCAGCAGCCCCCTAGCGGGACGAGAGACCCAGTACTTC. As protein: CASSPLAGRETQYF.

The chain employs TRBV30 and TRBJ2-5; no clear D. The germline gives CDR1 GTSNPN, CDR2 SVGIG (reference sequence). The CDR3 is made up of 13 amino acids. The V and J ends lost 5 bases and 4 bases respectively, with 14 bases between them. CDR3 amino acids: CAWATATRETQYF. CDR3 nucleotide sequence: TGTGCCTGGGCCACGGCCACCAGAGAGACCCAGTACTTC. The complete variable domain, with remaining parts taken from reference TRBV30 and TRBJ2-5, reads SQTIHQWPATLVQPVGSPLSLECTVEGTSNPNLYWYRQAAGRGLQLLFYSVGIGQISSEVPQNLSASRPQDRQFILSSKKLLLSDSGFYLCAWATATRETQYFGPGTRLLVL.

The chain is built from TRBV6-1 and TRBJ1-2; D might be TRBD1 (6 bases). V lost 6 bases and J lost 1, with 15 bases in between. From germline, CDR1 is MNHNS and CDR2 SASEGT. CDR3 size: 15 residues. The CDR3 sequence: CASRSGQDLNYGYTF. The DNA of the CDR3 is TGTGCCAGCAGATCGGGACAAGATCTTAACTATGGCTACACCTTC.

In this sample, this clonotype turned up a few times. The V call is TRBV5-4, the J call TRBJ1-1; weak D call: TRBD1 (5 bases). This CDR3 is built from 14 residues. Germline V gene data show CDR1 as SGHNT and CDR2 as YYREEE (reference sequence). V was shortened by 0 bases and J by 5 bases, with 11 bases between the two germline ends. CDR3 nucleotide sequence: TGTGCCAGCAGCTTGGACGGGGGTGGGACTGAAGCTTTCTTT. Residues: CASSLDGGGTEAFF.